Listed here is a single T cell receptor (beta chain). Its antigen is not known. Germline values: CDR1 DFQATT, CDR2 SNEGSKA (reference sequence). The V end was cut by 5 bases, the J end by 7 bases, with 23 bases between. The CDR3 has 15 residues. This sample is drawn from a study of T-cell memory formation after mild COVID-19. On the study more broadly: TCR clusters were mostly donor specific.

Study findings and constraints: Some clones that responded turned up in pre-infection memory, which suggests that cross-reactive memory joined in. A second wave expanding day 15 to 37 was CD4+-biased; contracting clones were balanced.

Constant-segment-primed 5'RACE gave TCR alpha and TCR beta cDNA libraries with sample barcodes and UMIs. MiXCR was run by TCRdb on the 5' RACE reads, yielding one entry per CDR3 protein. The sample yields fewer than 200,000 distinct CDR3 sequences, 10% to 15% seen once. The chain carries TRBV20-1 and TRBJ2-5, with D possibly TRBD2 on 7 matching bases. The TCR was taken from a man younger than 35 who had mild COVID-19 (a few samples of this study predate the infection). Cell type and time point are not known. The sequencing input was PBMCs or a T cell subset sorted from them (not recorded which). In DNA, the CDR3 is TGCAGTGCTGGGCGTGGGGGGGCCACGTTCGGGACCCAGTACTTC. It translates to CSAGRGGATFGTQYF.